These 8 T cell receptor beta chains share one sample of origin, sequenced in a study of Ad26.COV2.S vaccination and SARS-CoV-2 variants. TCRdb's table, derived via immunoSEQ multiplex PCR, lists solely in-frame clones and lacks some. The data show roughly 410,000 clones, 83% seen once. Specified treatment: over 15 received Ad26.COV2.S at low or high dose, single or two shots; 5 received placebo; per-sample allocation not given. Each sample was drawn 63 days after the first injection (of vaccine or placebo). The input for sequencing was peripheral blood, taken in a trial of Ad26.COV2.S vaccine versus placebo. These receptors were taken from a person aged 18 to 59 who received the Ad26.COV2.S COVID-19 vaccine or a placebo.

The rearrangement uses TRBV11-2 and TRBJ1-1; unclear D gene. The germline V gene has CDR1 SGHAT and CDR2 FQNNGV. CDR3 size: 12 residues. V lost 8 bases and J 1 base, leaving 8 bases between the germline ends. This CDR3 is CASSAENTEAFF. In DNA form, the CDR3 reads TGTGCCAGCTCAGCGGAGAACACTGAAGCTTTCTTT.

The gene calls are TRBV19 and TRBJ2-7, with 7 bases that match TRBD1. V gave up 3 bases and J gave up 2 bases; unmatched junction bases: 4. This CDR3 contains 14 residues. The germline V gene encodes CDR1 LNHDA and CDR2 SQIVND (reference sequence). CDR3 DNA: TGTGCCAGTAGTATCCCCGGGACAGCCTACGAGCAGTACTTC. Translating it yields CASSIPGTAYEQYF.

J is TRBJ2-1 and V is TRBV18; a weak D match, TRBD1 (6 bases). The CDR3 spans 14 residues. The V and J ends lost 3 bases and 7 bases respectively, with 13 bases between them. Germline values: CDR1 KGHSH, CDR2 LQKENI. CDR3 coding DNA: TGTGCCAGCTCACCTATCATACAGGGTAATGAGCAGTTCTTC. This sequence encodes CASSPIIQGNEQFF.

The CDR3 DNA reads as TGCAGCGTCGTAGGGAGTAACTATGGCTACACCTTC. Its translation: CSVVGSNYGYTF. The V gene is TRBV29-1, the J gene TRBJ1-2; the D is unclear. This CDR3 contains 12 residues. The V end was cut by 6 bases, the J end by 1 base, with 9 bases between. CDR1 SQVTM and CDR2 ANQGSEA come from the germline V gene.

This clone was picked up a small number of times. This chain joins TRBV7-8 and TRBJ2-2; D remains ambiguous. Germline CDR1 is SGHVS and CDR2 is FQNEAQ. V gave up 1 base and J gave up 6 bases, with 12 bases separating them. The length of the CDR3 is 15 residues. Here the CDR3 reads CASSLVGLGAGELFF. The CDR3 coding sequence is TGTGCCAGCAGCTTAGTGGGTCTTGGGGCCGGGGAGCTGTTTTTT.

J is TRBJ2-1 and V is TRBV6-2 or TRBV6-3, with 16 bases that match TRBD2. This CDR3 comprises 18 residues. CDR1 MNHEY and CDR2 SVGEGT come from the germline V gene. The trim removed 2 bases at V and 8 bases at J, leaving 9 bases unmatched. The CDR3 loop is CASSYQGLAGGRLYEQFF. In DNA form, the CDR3 reads TGTGCCAGCAGTTACCAGGGACTAGCGGGAGGGCGGTTATATGAGCAGTTCTTC.

This rearrangement joins TRBV19 to TRBJ2-3; 9 positions match TRBD2. The CDR3 contains 15 residues. V lost 10 bases, J lost 2 bases, and 10 bases stayed unmatched. CDR1 is LNHDA and CDR2 is SQIVND in the germline V gene (reference sequence). The chain's CDR3 is CAISVGGGDTDTQYF. CDR3 DNA sequence: TGTGCCATCTCCGTTGGCGGGGGGGACACAGATACGCAGTATTTT.

CDR3 in DNA: TGCGCCAGCAGCCCGGACACACCCGGCGGGTATGGCTACACCTTC. Residues: CASSPDTPGGYGYTF. This chain joins TRBV5-1 and TRBJ1-2; the D gene is possibly TRBD1 (5 bases). Trimming left V 4 bases short and J 5 bases short, with 18 bases between. Germline lookup yields CDR1 SGHRS and CDR2 YFSETQ. The CDR3 runs to 15 residues.